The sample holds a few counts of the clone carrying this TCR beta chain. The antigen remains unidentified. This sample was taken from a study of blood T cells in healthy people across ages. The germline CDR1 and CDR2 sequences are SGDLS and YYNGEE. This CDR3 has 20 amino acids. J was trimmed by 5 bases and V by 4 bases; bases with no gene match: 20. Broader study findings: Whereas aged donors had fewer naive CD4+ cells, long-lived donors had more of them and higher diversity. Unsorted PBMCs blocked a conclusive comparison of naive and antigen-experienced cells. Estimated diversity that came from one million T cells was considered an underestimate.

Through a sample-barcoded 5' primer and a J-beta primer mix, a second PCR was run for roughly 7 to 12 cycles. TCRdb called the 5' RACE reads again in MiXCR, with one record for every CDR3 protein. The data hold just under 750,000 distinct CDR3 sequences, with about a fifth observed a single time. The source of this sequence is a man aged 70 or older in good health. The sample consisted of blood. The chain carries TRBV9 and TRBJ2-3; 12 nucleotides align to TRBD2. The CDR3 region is CASSFSGLAGSSDARDTQYF. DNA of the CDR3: TGTGCCAGCAGCTTTTCTGGACTAGCGGGGTCCTCAGATGCACGAGATACGCAGTATTTT.